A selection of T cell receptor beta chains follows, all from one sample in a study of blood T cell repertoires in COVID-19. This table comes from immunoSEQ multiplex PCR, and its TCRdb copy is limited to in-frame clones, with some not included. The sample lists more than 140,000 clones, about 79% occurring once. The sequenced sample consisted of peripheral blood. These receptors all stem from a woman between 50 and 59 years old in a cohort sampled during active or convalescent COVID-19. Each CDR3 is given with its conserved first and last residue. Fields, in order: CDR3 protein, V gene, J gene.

cdr3_aa: CASSETGRLSEAFF
v_call: TRBV6-1
j_call: TRBJ1-1

cdr3_aa: CASSFSASSYNSPLHF
v_call: TRBV4-1
j_call: TRBJ1-6

cdr3_aa: CASSLGGYATNEKLFF
v_call: TRBV7-8
j_call: TRBJ1-4

cdr3_aa: CASSQRTPSYEQYF
v_call: TRBV4-1
j_call: TRBJ2-7

cdr3_aa: CASSLGQGWNTEAFF
v_call: TRBV5-1
j_call: TRBJ1-1

cdr3_aa: CASTATSGLYF
v_call: TRBV25-1
j_call: TRBJ2-7

cdr3_aa: CASSLNRANYNEQFF
v_call: TRBV11-2
j_call: TRBJ2-1

cdr3_aa: CASSQGRQGSYEQYF
v_call: TRBV3-1/TRBV3-2
j_call: TRBJ2-7

cdr3_aa: CASSSRPRQGALTF
v_call: TRBV7-3
j_call: TRBJ1-2

cdr3_aa: CASSSGLNNEQFF
v_call: TRBV11-2
j_call: TRBJ2-1

cdr3_aa: CASSVGSGGALMYEQYF
v_call: TRBV9
j_call: TRBJ2-7

cdr3_aa: CASSYDRGSYNEQFF
v_call: TRBV7-2
j_call: TRBJ2-1

cdr3_aa: CASSPGLTGELFF
v_call: TRBV18
j_call: TRBJ2-2

cdr3_aa: CASSHPTGKLINYGYTF
v_call: TRBV23-1
j_call: TRBJ1-2

cdr3_aa: CATGQGYGYTF
v_call: TRBV15
j_call: TRBJ1-2

cdr3_aa: CSASGASLAGSNEQFF
v_call: TRBV20-1
j_call: TRBJ2-1

cdr3_aa: CASSHNSGASYNEQFF
v_call: TRBV7-9
j_call: TRBJ2-1

cdr3_aa: CASSHTASTDTQYF
v_call: TRBV7-6
j_call: TRBJ2-3

cdr3_aa: CASSHSSGGYEQYF
v_call: TRBV4-1
j_call: TRBJ2-7

cdr3_aa: CASTLEPGQGGTEAFF
v_call: TRBV5-1
j_call: TRBJ1-1

cdr3_aa: CASLNGGSYEQYF
v_call: TRBV18
j_call: TRBJ2-7

cdr3_aa: CASSVPGALANEKLFF
v_call: TRBV6-1
j_call: TRBJ1-4

cdr3_aa: CSVRQAYEQYF
v_call: TRBV29-1
j_call: TRBJ2-7

cdr3_aa: CASSLRRSGGAEDNEQFF
v_call: TRBV13
j_call: TRBJ2-1

cdr3_aa: CASSPSGGVPGNTIYF
v_call: TRBV18
j_call: TRBJ1-3

cdr3_aa: CASSLKSVYNSPLHF
v_call: TRBV5-1
j_call: TRBJ1-6

cdr3_aa: CASSFLSGNTIYF
v_call: TRBV28
j_call: TRBJ1-3

cdr3_aa: CASSSDPGLAGRSTDTQYF
v_call: TRBV7-3
j_call: TRBJ2-3

cdr3_aa: CASSQDRRQGGNYGYTF
v_call: TRBV4-1
j_call: TRBJ1-2

cdr3_aa: CASSSGQEIPNEKLFF
v_call: TRBV5-1
j_call: TRBJ1-4

cdr3_aa: CASSPDAGGTEAFF
v_call: TRBV18
j_call: TRBJ1-1

cdr3_aa: CSASGTGGSYEQYF
v_call: TRBV20-1
j_call: TRBJ2-7

cdr3_aa: CASSISGMRNQPQHF
v_call: TRBV19
j_call: TRBJ1-5

cdr3_aa: CSGGGGDGYTF
v_call: TRBV29-1
j_call: TRBJ1-2